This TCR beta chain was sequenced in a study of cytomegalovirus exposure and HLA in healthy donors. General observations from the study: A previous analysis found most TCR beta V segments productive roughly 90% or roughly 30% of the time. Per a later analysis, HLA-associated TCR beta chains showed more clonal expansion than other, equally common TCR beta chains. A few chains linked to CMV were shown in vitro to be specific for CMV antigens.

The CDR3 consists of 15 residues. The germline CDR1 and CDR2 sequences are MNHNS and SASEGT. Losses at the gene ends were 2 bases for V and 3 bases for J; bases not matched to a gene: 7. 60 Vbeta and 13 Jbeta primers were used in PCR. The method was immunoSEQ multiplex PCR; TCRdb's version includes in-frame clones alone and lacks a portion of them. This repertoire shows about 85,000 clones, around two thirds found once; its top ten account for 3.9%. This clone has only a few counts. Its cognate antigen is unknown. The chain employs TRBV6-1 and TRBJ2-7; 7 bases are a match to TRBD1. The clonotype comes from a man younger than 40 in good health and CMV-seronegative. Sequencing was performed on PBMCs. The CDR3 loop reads CASSEIQGFNYEQYF. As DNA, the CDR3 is TGTGCCAGCAGTGAAATACAGGGGTTTAACTACGAGCAGTACTTC.